A single sample gave rise to the 30 T cell receptor beta chains below, sequenced in a study of siplizumab effects on memory and regulatory T cells (dated by TCRdb to about 2019). Library preparation was by the immunoSEQ multiplex PCR assay. What TCRdb holds here is the immuneACCESS table cut down to in-frame rearrangements. Part of the clones is not present; checked against another copy, under half of the missing clones reflect an unresolved V gene, and the others are unexplained. The sample records around 58,000 clones, roughly 80% of which are singletons. The ten largest clones take up approximately 3.8% of the sample. The sequencing input was memory CD4+ T cells sorted from blood. This specimen's cell subset or site label, per the study, means: unstimulated CD4+ memory T cells. The source of these receptors is a human donor in good health.

This chain uses TRBV6-6 with TRBJ1-5, with TRBD1 as a possible D gene (6 bases). The V end was cut by 2 bases, the J end by 7 bases, with 15 bases between. CDR3 length: 15 residues. The germline gives CDR1 MNHNY, CDR2 SVGAGI (reference sequence). CDR3 nucleotide sequence: TGTGCCAGCAGTTACAACACAGGGAACGGGCAGCCCCAGCATTTT. Translating gives CASSYNTGNGQPQHF.

This clone was detected a few times. This rearrangement joins TRBV10-3 to TRBJ1-1; 11 positions match TRBD1. The CDR3 contains 15 residues. V lost 6 bases, J lost 5 bases, and 8 bases stayed unmatched. Looked up from germline, CDR1 is ENHRY and CDR2 is SYGVKD. CDR3 coding DNA: TGTGCCATCAGATCCACGGACAGGGGGCGGACTGAAGCTTTCTTT. Translating it yields CAIRSTDRGRTEAFF.

This clone was seen a handful of times. The rearrangement links TRBV18 to TRBJ2-1; 9 bases line up with TRBD1. Trimming removed 0 bases from V and 7 bases from J; junction bases left unmatched: 4. Looked up from germline, CDR1 is KGHSH and CDR2 is LQKENI. The CDR3 runs 15 residues. CDR3 residues: CASSPPGTGSNEQFF. Here the CDR3 DNA reads TGTGCCAGCTCACCACCGGGGACAGGGTCTAATGAGCAGTTCTTC.

This clone came up once. The gene calls are TRBV5-1 and TRBJ1-1; 7 bases map to TRBD1. CDR1 is SGHRS and CDR2 is YFSETQ in the germline V gene. The ends lost 4 bases at V and 4 bases at J; junction bases unmatched: 10. This CDR3 comprises 15 residues. CDR3 region: CASSPVTGSGTEAFF. The CDR3, as DNA: TGCGCCAGCAGCCCGGTGACAGGGTCGGGCACTGAAGCTTTCTTT.

This clone was picked up one time. This chain connects TRBV4-1 to TRBJ2-7; perhaps TRBD1 as D (5 bases). This CDR3 is 14 amino acids long. Germline assignment: CDR1 MGHRA and CDR2 YSYEKL. V shed 1 base and J shed 4 bases, with 11 bases lying between them. Here the CDR3 reads CASSQGQNKYEQYF. The CDR3, as DNA: TGCGCCAGCAGCCAAGGACAGAATAAATACGAGCAGTACTTC.

This chain uses TRBV13 with TRBJ1-2, with TRBD1 as a possible D gene (6 bases). The ends were cut back, 2 bases at V and 3 bases at J, with 10 bases in the middle. The CDR3 covers 14 residues. Germline V CDR1 and CDR2: PRHDT, FYEKMQ (reference sequence). CDR3: CASSLQGRDYGYTF. The CDR3, as DNA: TGTGCCAGCAGCTTACAGGGGCGCGACTATGGCTACACCTTC.

Here the CDR3 reads CASRTGQRYEQYF. The CDR3 coding sequence is TGTGCCAGCAGAACCGGACAGCGCTACGAGCAGTACTTC. V gene TRBV6-6 combines with J gene TRBJ2-7; D possibly corresponds to TRBD1 (6 bases). With 6 bases removed from V and 3 bases from J, the gap between germline ends came to 12 bases. The length of the CDR3 is 13 residues. The germline V gene has CDR1 MNHNY and CDR2 SVGAGI (reference sequence).

V gene TRBV2 combines with J gene TRBJ1-1, with unresolved D. The CDR3 extends over 14 amino acids. Germline CDR1 reads SNHLY; CDR2 reads FYNNEI. V was pared by 3 bases and J by 0 bases, with 8 bases between. The CDR3 sequence is CASSEAGMNTEAFF. The CDR3 DNA reads as TGTGCCAGCAGTGAGGCGGGGATGAACACTGAAGCTTTCTTT. The variable domain in full, completed from reference TRBV2 and TRBJ1-1, reads EPEVTQTPSHQVTQMGQEVILRCVPISNHLYFYWYRQILGQKVEFLVSFYNNEISEKSEIFDDQFSVERPDGSNFTLKIRSTKLEDSAMYFCASSEAGMNTEAFFGQGTRLTVV.

The chain joins TRBV19 to TRBJ2-1, with D uncertain. With 8 bases removed from V and 3 bases from J, the gap between germline ends came to 20 bases. Germline lookup yields CDR1 LNHDA and CDR2 SQIVND (reference sequence). There are 16 residues in the CDR3. CDR3 in DNA: TGTGCCAGTGGGCCCCGAGGAACCGGCCGCTACAATGAGCAGTTCTTC. Translating gives CASGPRGTGRYNEQFF.

The chain combines TRBV15 with TRBJ1-1, with D uncertain. Looked up from germline, CDR1 is LNHNV and CDR2 is YYDKDF (reference sequence). The V end was cut by 1 base, the J end by 4 bases, with 16 bases between. The CDR3 extends over 16 amino acids. The CDR3 loop is CATSRARAELGTEAFF. In DNA form, the CDR3 reads TGTGCCACCAGCAGAGCGAGGGCGGAATTGGGCACTGAAGCTTTCTTT. Using reference TRBV15 and TRBJ1-1 for the parts outside the CDR3, the full variable domain is DAMVIQNPRYQVTQFGKPVTLSCSQTLNHNVMYWYQQKSSQAPKLLFHYYDKDFNNEADTPDNFQSRRPNTSFCFLDIRSPGLGDTAMYLCATSRARAELGTEAFFGQGTRLTVV.

This sequence joins TRBV6-6 and TRBJ2-2; D perhaps matches TRBD2 (5 bases). The CDR3 is made up of 14 amino acids. V lost 5 bases and J 2 bases, leaving 9 bases between the germline ends. Germline V gives CDR1 MNHNY, CDR2 SVGAGI (reference sequence). This CDR3 reads CASSLGVNTGELFF. DNA for the CDR3: TGTGCCAGCAGTCTCGGGGTTAACACCGGGGAGCTGTTTTTT.

This clone was recorded once. V is TRBV5-1 and J is TRBJ1-1; a possible D gene is TRBD1 (5 bases). The CDR3 runs 15 residues. Germline V gene data show CDR1 as SGHRS and CDR2 as YFSETQ. The V gene lost 4 bases and the J gene lost 0 bases, with 13 bases spanning the gap. The DNA for the CDR3 is TGCGCCAGCAGCCCCATTGGGGCCTTGAACACTGAAGCTTTCTTT. Protein: CASSPIGALNTEAFF.

This chain links TRBV7-2 with TRBJ1-2, with 8 bases that match TRBD1. V gave up 4 bases and J gave up 8 bases; unmatched junction bases: 6. This CDR3 has 13 residues. Germline V CDR1 and CDR2: SGHTA, FQGNSA. CDR3 residues: CASSSPGTGGYTF. In DNA, the CDR3 is TGTGCCAGCAGCTCGCCCGGGACAGGCGGCTACACCTTC.

The V call is TRBV4-1, the J call TRBJ2-1; 10 nucleotides agree with TRBD1. This CDR3 comprises 16 residues. V shed 0 bases, J shed 8 bases, and the junction held 7 bases outside the gene matches. Germline-derived CDR1 and CDR2 are MGHRA and YSYEKL. Written as DNA, the CDR3 is TGCGCCAGCAGCCAAGATCGCCGACAGGGGGCCGATGAGCAGTTCTTC. Encoded protein: CASSQDRRQGADEQFF.

The chain is built from TRBV9 and TRBJ1-1, with D maybe TRBD1 (6 bases). CDR1 is SGDLS, CDR2 YYNGEE, per germline. The CDR3 has 17 amino acids. The V and J ends lost 0 bases and 1 base respectively, with 16 bases between them. The CDR3 nucleotides are TGTGCCAGCAGCGTAGGAGGGGGAAACCTGAGGAACACTGAAGCTTTCTTT. Protein: CASSVGGGNLRNTEAFF.

The chain has TRBV5-6 and TRBJ2-1, with a tentative D call TRBD2 (5 bases). The CDR3 extends over 16 amino acids. CDR1 is SGHDT and CDR2 is YYEEEE in the germline V gene. Trimming took 4 bases from V and 4 from J, leaving 18 bases between them. The CDR3 nucleotides read TGTGCCAGCAGCCCCCCAGGAGCGGAGCTTTACAATGAGCAGTTCTTC. Translation: CASSPPGAELYNEQFF.

CDR3 sequence reads: CAIREWTTDTQYF. The CDR3 nucleotides read TGTGCCATACGGGAGTGGACCACAGATACGCAGTATTTT. The rearrangement joins TRBV21-1 to TRBJ2-3; the table calls TRBD2, which could not be checked here. TRBV21-1 constitutes a pseudogene. This CDR3 region has 13 residues.

This rearrangement joins TRBV5-5 to TRBJ2-2, with D perhaps TRBD1 (5 bases). CDR3 size: 15 residues. CDR1 is SGHKS and CDR2 is YYEKEE in the germline V gene (reference sequence). V gave up 6 bases and J gave up 5 bases, with 17 bases separating them. In DNA, the CDR3 is TGTGCCAGCACCAGGGATGCCGTTTATACCGGGGAGCTGTTTTTT. This translates into CASTRDAVYTGELFF.

The chain uses TRBV5-6 and TRBJ2-3; perhaps D is TRBD1 or TRBD2 (5 bases each). The CDR3 runs to 15 residues. The germline gives CDR1 SGHDT, CDR2 YYEEEE. Deletions cut 4 bases from V and 4 bases from J, with 16 bases between. CDR3 residues: CASSPAGGEADTQYF. In DNA form, the CDR3 reads TGTGCCAGCAGCCCCGCTGGGGGTGAGGCAGATACGCAGTATTTT. The entire variable domain, with the rest obtained from reference TRBV5-6 and TRBJ2-3, is as follows: DAGVTQSPTHLIKTRGQQVTLRCSPKSGHDTVSWYQQALGQGPQFIFQYYEEEERQRGNFPDRFSGHQFPNYSSELNVNALLLGDSALYLCASSPAGGEADTQYFGPGTRLTVL.

The chain combines TRBV7-9 with TRBJ1-2, with 11 bases identical to TRBD1. The CDR3 loop spans 16 amino acids. The V gene end was trimmed by 6 bases and the J gene end by 4 bases; junction bases not matched to a gene: 10. Germline assignment: CDR1 SEHNR and CDR2 FQNEAQ (reference sequence). DNA for the CDR3: TGTGCCAGCAGTTCCACCTCCGGGACAGGGGGCTATGGCTACACCTTC. Amino acids: CASSSTSGTGGYGYTF.

The chain combines TRBV30 with TRBJ1-1; D gene uncertain. CDR1 is GTSNPN and CDR2 is SVGIG in the germline V gene (reference sequence). Trimming cost V 2 bases and J 1 base, with 11 bases left between them. The CDR3 is 14 residues long. DNA of the CDR3: TGTGCCTGGAGTACTCAGACACCGAACACTGAAGCTTTCTTT. Translation: CAWSTQTPNTEAFF.

The V call is TRBV5-1, the J call TRBJ2-1; 9 bases are a match to TRBD2. The CDR3 contains 15 residues. V dropped 4 bases and J dropped 5; count of bases not matched to a gene: 7. Germline lookup yields CDR1 SGHRS and CDR2 YFSETQ. The DNA for the CDR3 is TGCGCCAGCAGCCGCGTAGCGGGGGCCGACAATGAGCAGTTCTTC. Translation gives CASSRVAGADNEQFF.

The chain employs TRBV5-4 and TRBJ2-2; 8 bases agree with TRBD1. The V gene end was trimmed by 1 base and the J gene end by 5 bases; junction bases not matched to a gene: 10. CDR1 SGHNT and CDR2 YYREEE come from the germline V gene (reference sequence). This CDR3 comprises 17 residues. The CDR3 coding sequence is TGTGCCAGCAGCTTGACTGACAGGGGAGGATGGACCGGGGAGCTGTTTTTT. It codes for CASSLTDRGGWTGELFF.

This clone was counted a few times. In nucleotides, the CDR3 is TGTGCCATCAGTGAAGAGGGCCGCCACAATGAGCAGTTCTTC. This encodes CAISEEGRHNEQFF. The chain has TRBV10-3 and TRBJ2-1; D perhaps matches TRBD2 (5 bases). Germline-derived CDR1 and CDR2 are ENHRY and SYGVKD. Trimming shortened V by 3 bases and J by 5 bases, and 11 bases separated the two germline ends. The CDR3 totals 14 residues.

This clone was detected once. This sequence joins TRBV11-2 and TRBJ1-4, with D unclear. The CDR3 spans 13 residues. CDR1 SGHAT and CDR2 FQNNGV come from the germline V gene. V lost 4 bases, J lost 8 bases, and 11 bases lay in between. CDR3 sequence: CASSSPGGEKLFF. CDR3 DNA: TGTGCCAGCAGCTCCCCAGGAGGGGAAAAACTGTTTTTT.

The V gene is TRBV7-2, the J gene TRBJ1-2; 12 bases map to TRBD1. CDR3 length equals 15 residues. Germline values: CDR1 SGHTA, CDR2 FQGNSA. V dropped 5 bases and J dropped 7; count of bases not matched to a gene: 8. The DNA for the CDR3 is TGTGCCAGCAGCCGGGGGACAGGGGGCGCGTCTGGCTACACCTTC. Translation gives CASSRGTGGASGYTF.

The chain uses TRBV19 and TRBJ2-3; possibly TRBD2 for D (7 bases). Trimming removed 7 bases at V and 4 bases at J, with 15 bases between. The CDR3 totals 14 residues. Germline CDR1 is LNHDA and CDR2 is SQIVND (reference sequence). The CDR3 DNA reads TGTGCCAGTAAGGCGGGAGCAGGGGCAGATACGCAGTATTTT. The encoded protein is CASKAGAGADTQYF.

The rearrangement links TRBV7-8 to TRBJ1-3, with 7 bases matching TRBD1. The CDR3 length is 17 residues. The ends lost 0 bases at V and 3 bases at J; junction bases unmatched: 8. Germline CDR1 is SGHVS and CDR2 is FQNEAQ. CDR3 loop: CASSLAVQGSIGNTIYF. CDR3 in DNA: TGTGCCAGCAGCTTAGCAGTACAGGGGTCAATTGGAAACACCATATATTTT.

The chain carries TRBV21-1 and TRBJ2-7; TRBD2, the table's D call, lacks a check against the DNA. TRBV21-1 is an annotated pseudogene. This CDR3 has 15 amino acids. The CDR3 DNA reads as TGTGCCAGCAGCAAAGGGGGAGGTCTACCCTACGAGCAGTACTTC. As protein: CASSKGGGLPYEQYF.

The V call is TRBV30, the J call TRBJ1-3; tentatively, D is TRBD1 (6 bases). V was shortened by 3 bases and J by 2 bases, with 11 bases between the two germline ends. CDR1 and CDR2 from the germline V gene are GTSNPN and SVGIG (reference sequence). CDR3 length equals 14 residues. The CDR3 protein is CAWRPRGTGNTIYF. The CDR3 DNA reads TGTGCCTGGAGGCCAAGGGGGACTGGAAACACCATATATTTT.